These T cell receptor beta chains were read from a single sample in a study of T-cell reconstitution after alpha-beta-depleted transplantation in children. Using its own MiXCR run on the PCR reads, TCRdb lists one record per CDR3 protein. The sample shows just over 950,000 distinct CDR3 sequences, about 29% of them seen only once. Sequencing was performed on PBMCs, mostly from graft donor cells, taken 360 days after TCRalphabeta/CD19-depleted stem cell transplant. These receptors originate from a boy younger than two who had a stem cell transplant for SCID, so the T cells may come from the graft donor. The CDR3 runs from the conserved cysteine through the conserved F or W. A D gene is named only where the DNA matches it firmly. Clone size is shown for a subset of rows, as once, few, many or a class of expanded clone.

J | D | size | V | DNA | CDR3
TRBJ2-5 | . | . | TRBV7-9 | TGTGCCAGCAGCTTAGGGTTGGGCAGGCTTTCAGAGACCCAGTACTTC | CASSLGLGRLSETQYF
TRBJ2-1 | TRBD2 | . | TRBV12-3/TRBV12-4 | TGTGCCAGCAGTAGGTGGCTAGCGGGGGGACTTAACTCCTACAATGAGCAGTTCTTC | CASSRWLAGGLNSYNEQFF
TRBJ1-1 | . | . | TRBV28 | TGTGCCAGCAGTTTGAGGAGGGGCGTGTGGAACACTGAAGCTTTCTTT | CASSLRRGVWNTEAFF
TRBJ2-3 | . | . | TRBV12-3/TRBV12-4 | TGTGCCAGCAGCTCCTCTAGCGTGTTGATAGATACGCAGTATTTT | CASSSSSVLIDTQYF
TRBJ2-5 | . | . | TRBV28 | TGTGCCAGCAGTTTGGGCAGGGGAGAGAAAGAGACCCAGTACTTC | CASSLGRGEKETQYF
TRBJ1-1 | . | few | TRBV5-5 | TGTGCCAGCAGCTTGGCTCCAGGGCCGATGATGAACACTGAAGCTTTCTTT | CASSLAPGPMMNTEAFF
TRBJ2-5 | TRBD2 | few | TRBV24-1 | TGTGCCACCAGTGACCCCGGGGGGGCAGGTCAAGAGACCCAGTACTTC | CATSDPGGAGQETQYF
TRBJ2-1 | . | . | TRBV3-1 | TGTGCCAGCAGCCAATTCTTCCCAGGACAGCCGGAAAATGAGCAGTTCTTC | CASSQFFPGQPENEQFF
TRBJ2-1 | TRBD2 | few | TRBV20-1 | TGCAGTGCTAGACCAGGCGGGGGTACCTACAATGAGCAGTTCTTC | CSARPGGGTYNEQFF
TRBJ1-1 | . | few | TRBV5-1 | TGCGCCAGCAGCTTGGAGACGGCGGGGGCGAACACTGAAGCTTTCTTT | CASSLETAGANTEAFF
TRBJ1-2 | . | few | TRBV20-1 | TGCAGTGCTAAGCCGGGCCTAGCTGATTTCTATGGCTACACCTTC | CSAKPGLADFYGYTF
TRBJ2-5 | . | many | TRBV29-1 | TGCAGCGCCACAGGGATGGCGGAGACCCAGTACTTC | CSATGMAETQYF
TRBJ1-2 | TRBD1 | . | TRBV7-9 | TGTGCCAGCATCCCGGACAGGAGGGGCTATGGCTACACCTTC | CASIPDRRGYGYTF
TRBJ1-5 | TRBD1 | few | TRBV9 | TGTGCCAGCAGCGCGACAGGGGCCAATCAGCCCCAGCATTTT | CASSATGANQPQHF
TRBJ2-2 | . | few | TRBV4-1 | TGCGCCAGCAGCCCAAAACCCCTGACCCGGGTGCTGTTTTTT | CASSPKPLTRVLFF
TRBJ2-1 | . | . | TRBV6-5 | TGTGCCAGCAGTTACTCGAAATCATGGGCAGGGGCGAAGAATGAGCAGTTCTTC | CASSYSKSWAGAKNEQFF
TRBJ2-1 | . | few | TRBV12-3/TRBV12-4 | TGTGCCAGCAGGGTCGGTGCGTTAACGAGGGGACGGTACTCCTACAATGAGCAGTTCTTC | CASRVGALTRGRYSYNEQFF
TRBJ2-7 | . | . | TRBV15 | TGTGCCACCAGCAGAGACTGGGCGGGGGCAGATTCCTACGAGCAGTACTTC | CATSRDWAGADSYEQYF
TRBJ2-7 | TRBD2 | few | TRBV7-2 | TGTGCCAGCAGCTTATTTGGAGCGGGGGGGTCTAACGAGCAGTACTTC | CASSLFGAGGSNEQYF
TRBJ2-3 | . | . | TRBV4-1 | TGCGCCAGCAGCCCACTAGATCGGAGTACGCAGTATTTT | CASSPLDRSTQYF
TRBJ2-2 | TRBD1 | many | TRBV9 | TGTGCCAGCAGCGTAGCTGGCAGGGGGACCACCGGGGAGCTGTTTTTT | CASSVAGRGTTGELFF
TRBJ1-1 | . | . | TRBV29-1 | TGCAGCTCATCCGGGACGATCACTGAAGCTTTCTTT | CSSSGTITEAFF
TRBJ2-2 | TRBD1 | . | TRBV7-6 | TGTGCCAGCCGGACAGGCCGCAGGAACACCGGGGAGCTGTTTTTT | CASRTGRRNTGELFF
TRBJ2-3 | TRBD2 | . | TRBV27 | TGTGCCAGCAGTTTACAACTAGCGGGCACAGATACGCAGTATTTT | CASSLQLAGTDTQYF
TRBJ2-5 | . | . | TRBV4-1 | TGCGCCAGCAGCCAAGCCGGACCGGGCCAAGAGACCCAGTACTTC | CASSQAGPGQETQYF
TRBJ2-7 | TRBD2 | . | TRBV7-2 | TGTGCCAGCAGCTTTCCAATGCACCCCGGGACTAGCGGGGGGTCGCGGTCTCACGAGCAGTACTTC | CASSFPMHPGTSGGSRSHEQYF
TRBJ2-7 | TRBD1 | . | TRBV12-3/TRBV12-4 | TGTGCCAGCAGTAGAACGGGACAGGGGGCGGGTGAGCAGTACTTC | CASSRTGQGAGEQYF
TRBJ2-2 | . | . | TRBV3-1 | TGTGCCAGCAGCCATCTCCTGAACACCGGGGAGCTGTTTTTT | CASSHLLNTGELFF
TRBJ2-7 | TRBD2 | few | TRBV4-1 | TGCGCCAGCAGCCAAGATTCAACTAGCGGGGGTTACGAGCAGTACTTC | CASSQDSTSGGYEQYF
TRBJ2-6 | . | . | TRBV4-1 | TGCGCCAGCAGCCAACCCACAGGCCCCAGCTCTGGGGCCAACGTCCTGACTTTC | CASSQPTGPSSGANVLTF
TRBJ2-7 | TRBD1 | . | TRBV28 | TGTGCCAGCAGTCCCTCCGACAGGGGGATTTACGAGCAGTACTTC | CASSPSDRGIYEQYF
TRBJ2-1 | . | few | TRBV4-1 | TGCGCCAGCAGCCAATCAGTCTTTTACAATGAGCAGTTCTTC | CASSQSVFYNEQFF
TRBJ2-3 | TRBD2 | few | TRBV20-1 | TGCAGTGCTAGCCACCCCCGACTAGCGGGGGGCACAGATACGCAGTATTTT | CSASHPRLAGGTDTQYF
TRBJ2-7 | . | many | TRBV7-9 | TGTGCCAGCAGCCTTAGTTCCTTACAGGGTTACGAGCAGTACTTC | CASSLSSLQGYEQYF
TRBJ1-1 | TRBD1 | . | TRBV7-9 | TGTGCCAGCAGCACCGATCCTTACAGGGGGCGTACTGAAGCTTTCTTT | CASSTDPYRGRTEAFF
TRBJ1-1 | . | . | TRBV7-3 | TGTGCCAGCAGCTACGAAGGTTCCACGCTTGGAGCTTTCTTT | CASSYEGSTLGAFF